This TCR beta chain comes out of a study of T cell responses to AZD1222 COVID-19 vaccine. Whole-study findings and limits: Just five to seven people given AZD1222 tested seropositive at baseline. Donors skewed white British and female; clonal diversity was possibly underestimated.

Measured with immunoSEQ multiplex PCR; TCRdb has only the in-frame clones, and not every one. Counted here are some 110,000 clones, 86% occurring once; the ten biggest clones make up approximately 15%. Comments on this clone: Its antigen is currently unknown.

The V gene end was trimmed by 1 base and the J gene end by 2 bases; junction bases not matched to a gene: 2. The germline V gene has CDR1 LNHDA and CDR2 SQIVND (reference sequence). The CDR3 is 15 residues long. Here the sequenced sample was peripheral blood, taken 28 days after the second AZD1222 dose. This chain links TRBV19 with TRBJ2-1, with TRBD2 matching over 7 bases. The TCR was taken from an adult who received the AZD1222 COVID-19 vaccine. CDR3 in amino acids: CASSIVAGAYNEQFF. As DNA, the CDR3 is TGTGCCAGTAGTATAGTCGCGGGAGCCTACAATGAGCAGTTCTTC.